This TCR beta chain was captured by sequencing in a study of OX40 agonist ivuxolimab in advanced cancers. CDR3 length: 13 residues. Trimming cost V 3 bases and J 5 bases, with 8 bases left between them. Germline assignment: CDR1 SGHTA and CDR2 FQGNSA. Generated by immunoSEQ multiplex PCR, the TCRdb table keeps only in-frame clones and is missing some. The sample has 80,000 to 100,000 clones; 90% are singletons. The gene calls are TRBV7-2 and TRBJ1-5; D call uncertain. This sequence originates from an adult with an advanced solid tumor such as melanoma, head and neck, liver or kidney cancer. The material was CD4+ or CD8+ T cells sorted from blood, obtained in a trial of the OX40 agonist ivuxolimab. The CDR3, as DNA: TGTGCCAGCAGCTTGGGGTCCCATCAGCCCCAGCATTTT. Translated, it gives CASSLGSHQPQHF.